The T cell receptor beta chain described here comes from a study of molecular identifiers for immune sequencing clone quantification. This clonotype was observed at least ten times. In TCRdb, the PCR reads were re-called with MiXCR into one record per CDR3 protein. The sample holds about 640,000 distinct CDR3 sequences; just under 20% are singletons and the top ten take approximately 0.9%. V lost 3 bases and J lost 7, with 7 bases in between. The CDR3 length is 13 residues. The material sequenced was naive CD8+ T cells from blood, with Jurkat cell RNA spiked in. As to subset: FACS-sorted CD8+CD4-CCR7+CD45RA+ naive T cells. V is TRBV12-3 or TRBV12-4 and J is TRBJ1-6; D not resolved. This TCR was recovered from a human donor in good health. Some libraries in this study had Jurkat cell RNA spiked in. Here the CDR3 DNA reads TGTGCCAGCAGTTTCTCGGAAAATTCACCCCTCCACTTT. Translating gives CASSFSENSPLHF.